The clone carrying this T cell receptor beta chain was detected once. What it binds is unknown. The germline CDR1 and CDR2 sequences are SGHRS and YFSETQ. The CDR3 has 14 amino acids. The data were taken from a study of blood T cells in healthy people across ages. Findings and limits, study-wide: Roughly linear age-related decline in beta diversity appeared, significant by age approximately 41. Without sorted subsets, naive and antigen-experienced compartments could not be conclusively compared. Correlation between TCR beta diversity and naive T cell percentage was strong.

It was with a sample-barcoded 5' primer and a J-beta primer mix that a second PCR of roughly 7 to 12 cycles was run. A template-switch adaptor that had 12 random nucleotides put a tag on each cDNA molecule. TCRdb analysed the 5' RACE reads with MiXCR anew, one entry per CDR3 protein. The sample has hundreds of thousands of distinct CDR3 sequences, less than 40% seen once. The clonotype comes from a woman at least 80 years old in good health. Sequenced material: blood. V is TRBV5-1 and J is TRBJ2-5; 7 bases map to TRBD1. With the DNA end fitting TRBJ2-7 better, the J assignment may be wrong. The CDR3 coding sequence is TGCGCCAGCAGCTTGGGACAGGGACGAAGCGAGCAGTACTTC. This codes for CASSLGQGRSEQYF.